A selection of T cell receptor beta chains follows, all from one sample in a study of blood T cells in healthy people across ages. Using its own MiXCR run on the 5' RACE reads, TCRdb lists one record per CDR3 protein. The sample includes 890,000 or so distinct CDR3 sequences, roughly 60% of them seen just once. Input material: blood. These receptors came from a man aged 25 to 45 in good health. Both conserved end residues are part of each CDR3. A D gene is named only where the DNA matches it firmly. Clone size, where shown, is once, few, many, or a class for clones that have expanded.

V gene	D gene	clone size	J gene	CDR3 protein	CDR3 DNA
TRBV2	-	-	TRBJ2-1	CASNDRSSYNEQFF	TGTGCCAGCAACGACAGGAGCTCCTACAATGAGCAGTTCTTC
TRBV6-5	TRBD2	-	TRBJ2-2	CASSGLAMVAGELFF	TGTGCCAGCAGTGGACTAGCTATGGTGGCCGGGGAGCTGTTTTTT
TRBV27	-	once	TRBJ2-6	CASSFAGGTNVLTF	TGTGCCAGCAGTTTTGCCGGTGGGACCAACGTCCTGACTTTC
TRBV5-4	-	-	TRBJ2-1	CASSLEVTSEQFF	TGTGCCAGCAGCTTGGAGGTTACAAGCGAGCAGTTCTTC
TRBV12-3/TRBV12-4	-	few	TRBJ2-7	CASSKDYSYEQYF	TGTGCCAGCAGCAAAGACTACTCCTACGAGCAGTACTTC
TRBV5-1	TRBD1	-	TRBJ1-2	CASSLGQGAPYGYTF	TGCGCCAGCAGCTTGGGACAGGGGGCGCCTTATGGCTACACCTTC
TRBV29-1	-	-	TRBJ2-3	CSVEPDTQYF	TGCAGCGTTGAGCCAGATACGCAGTATTTT
TRBV12-3/TRBV12-4	-	-	TRBJ2-3	CASSLAGTFRDAQYF	TGTGCCAGCAGTTTAGCGGGGACGTTTCGAGATGCGCAGTATTTT
TRBV7-2	-	-	TRBJ2-5	CASSSVERETQYF	TGTGCCAGCAGCTCAGTAGAGAGGGAGACCCAGTACTTC
TRBV28	TRBD2	few	TRBJ2-7	CASSYSSGGGYEQYF	TGTGCCAGCAGTTACTCGTCGGGGGGTGGATACGAGCAGTACTTC
TRBV9	TRBD1	-	TRBJ1-6	CASTQGDSSPLHF	TGTGCCAGTACTCAGGGGGATAGTTCACCCCTCCACTTT
TRBV4-3	-	-	TRBJ1-3	CASSPQAGAHSGNTIYF	TGCGCCAGCAGCCCCCAAGCGGGGGCTCACTCTGGAAACACCATATATTTT
TRBV10-3	-	-	TRBJ1-2	CAISEVWVARDYGCTF	TGTGCCATCAGTGAGGTTTGGGTGGCCAGGGACTATGGCTGCACCTTC
TRBV30	-	-	TRBJ2-5	CAWSAGETQYF	TGTGCCTGGAGCGCCGGAGAGACCCAGTACTTC
TRBV6-5	TRBD1	few	TRBJ2-7	CASRGTALSSYEQYF	TGTGCCAGCAGAGGGACAGCGCTCAGCTCCTACGAGCAGTACTTC
TRBV6-5	-	-	TRBJ2-1	CASSYGQIFYNEQFF	TGTGCCAGCAGTTATGGACAGATTTTTTACAATGAGCAGTTCTTC
TRBV6-2/TRBV6-3	-	few	TRBJ2-1	CASSLWEDEQFF	TGTGCCAGCAGCCTATGGGAGGATGAGCAGTTCTTC
TRBV7-2	-	-	TRBJ2-7	CASSLAYSGPGAYEQYF	TGTGCCAGCAGCTTAGCGTATAGCGGCCCCGGAGCCTACGAGCAGTACTTC
TRBV7-2	TRBD2	-	TRBJ2-1	CASSLGGGRDNEQFF	TGTGCCAGCAGCTTAGGCGGGGGGCGGGACAATGAGCAGTTCTTC
TRBV28	-	-	TRBJ2-5	CASTSPRGPQYF	TGTGCCAGCACATCTCCCCGGGGGCCGCAGTACTTC
TRBV6-5	-	few	TRBJ2-1	CASSYQAAYNEQFF	TGTGCCAGCAGTTACCAGGCTGCCTACAATGAGCAGTTCTTC
TRBV7-2	TRBD1	few	TRBJ2-1	CASSLVKGASTEQFF	TGTGCCAGCAGCTTAGTCAAGGGGGCAAGCACTGAGCAGTTCTTC
TRBV4-1	TRBD2	-	TRBJ2-1	CASSQDFAGGNEQFF	TGCGCCAGCAGCCAAGATTTCGCGGGGGGGAATGAGCAGTTCTTC
TRBV28	TRBD2	-	TRBJ2-1	CASRGGRGVYNEQFF	TGTGCCAGCCGGGGTGGGCGGGGGGTTTACAATGAGCAGTTCTTC
TRBV7-2	-	few	TRBJ2-5	CASGTPGTIGTQYF	TGTGCCAGCGGTACCCCGGGTACTATAGGGACCCAGTACTTC
TRBV15	-	many	TRBJ2-3	CATSRDQAASTDTQYF	TGTGCCACCAGCAGAGATCAGGCAGCTAGCACAGATACGCAGTATTTT
TRBV5-1	-	-	TRBJ2-4	CASSLAPGVSKNIQYF	TGCGCCAGCAGCTTGGCCCCAGGGGTGTCCAAAAACATTCAGTACTTC
TRBV5-1	TRBD2	-	TRBJ2-1	CASSPDGTSGPSYNEQFF	TGCGCCAGCAGCCCGGATGGGACTAGCGGGCCAAGTTACAATGAGCAGTTCTTC
TRBV9	-	-	TRBJ2-5	CASSIQPGGWETQYF	TGTGCCAGCAGCATACAACCTGGGGGTTGGGAGACCCAGTACTTC
TRBV6-5	TRBD1	few	TRBJ2-1	CASSYSTGGYNEQFF	TGTGCCAGCAGTTATTCGACAGGGGGGTACAATGAGCAGTTCTTC
TRBV4-2	TRBD2	-	TRBJ2-1	CASSHLSTSADNEQFF	TGTGCCAGCAGCCACCTTTCAACTAGCGCGGACAATGAGCAGTTCTTC
TRBV12-3/TRBV12-4	-	few	TRBJ2-7	CASSFTGGALYEQYF	TGTGCCAGCAGTTTTACCGGGGGAGCCCTCTACGAGCAGTACTTC
TRBV27	TRBD2	-	TRBJ2-7	CASILGGGIYEQYF	TGTGCCAGCATCCTCGGCGGGGGGATCTACGAGCAGTACTTC
TRBV3-1	-	-	TRBJ1-1	CASSQDSRRNTEAFF	TGTGCCAGCAGCCAAGATAGCAGAAGGAACACTGAAGCTTTCTTT
TRBV20-1	-	few	TRBJ2-7	CSARGRGALSSYEQYF	TGCAGTGCTAGGGGACGCGGTGCCCTGAGCTCCTACGAGCAGTACTTC
TRBV28	TRBD1	-	TRBJ1-6	CASSSLGTGKGSPPHF	TGTGCCAGCAGTTCCTTGGGGACAGGGAAGGGTTCACCCCCCCACTTT
TRBV12-3/TRBV12-4	TRBD2	few	TRBJ2-1	CASRSTGAGDYNEQFF	TGTGCCAGCAGAAGTACAGGAGCGGGGGATTACAATGAGCAGTTCTTC
TRBV15	-	-	TRBJ2-5	CATSRAGTEEETQYF	TGTGCCACCAGCAGAGCCGGGACGGAAGAAGAGACCCAGTACTTC
TRBV20-1	-	few	TRBJ2-3	CSARTRGTSTDTQYF	TGCAGTGCTAGAACTCGGGGAACTAGCACAGATACGCAGTATTTT
TRBV20-1	-	-	TRBJ1-2	CSARDSGRGTAYGYTF	TGCAGTGCTAGAGATTCGGGAAGGGGAACGGCCTATGGCTACACCTTC
TRBV7-9	TRBD2	once	TRBJ2-1	CASSFLAGETYNEQFF	TGTGCCAGCAGCTTTTTGGCGGGGGAGACCTACAATGAGCAGTTCTTC
TRBV4-2	-	-	TRBJ1-2	CASTKDGQGTNYGYTF	TGTGCCAGCACCAAAGACGGGCAGGGAACGAACTATGGCTACACCTTC
TRBV20-1	-	-	TRBJ1-2	CSARDPRTYGYTF	TGCAGTGCTAGAGATCCGAGAACCTATGGCTACACCTTC
TRBV5-5	TRBD1	-	TRBJ1-4	CASSQEGAGTNEKLFF	TGCGCCAGCAGCCAAGAGGGGGCCGGAACTAATGAAAAACTGTTTTTT
TRBV20-1	-	few	TRBJ2-2	CSATQGGGTGELFF	TGCAGTGCTACACAGGGGGGGGGCACCGGGGAGCTGTTTTTT
TRBV29-1	-	-	TRBJ2-7	CSVSGGPTYEQYF	TGCAGCGTGTCTGGGGGTCCCACCTACGAGCAGTACTTC
TRBV12-3/TRBV12-4	TRBD1	once	TRBJ1-5	CASRTTGAGQPQHF	TGTGCCAGCAGAACCACAGGGGCGGGTCAGCCCCAGCATTTT
TRBV7-2	TRBD1	-	TRBJ2-7	CASSWGTGKNYEQYF	TGTGCCAGCAGCTGGGGGACAGGGAAAAACTACGAGCAGTACTTC
TRBV2	TRBD1	-	TRBJ1-2	CASSADRVVQGYTF	TGTGCCAGCAGTGCCGACAGGGTAGTACAAGGCTACACCTTC
TRBV10-3	TRBD1	-	TRBJ2-1	CATEADRGMNEQFF	TGTGCCACGGAAGCGGACAGGGGAATGAATGAGCAGTTCTTC
TRBV12-3/TRBV12-4	-	few	TRBJ1-2	CASSFGQDTYGYTF	TGTGCCAGCAGTTTTGGCCAGGACACCTATGGCTACACCTTC
TRBV27	TRBD1	few	TRBJ2-1	CASSPGQGLNEQFF	TGTGCCAGCAGCCCGGGACAGGGCCTCAATGAGCAGTTCTTC